The entry that follows covers one T cell receptor beta chain sequence. This clonotype has just a few counts. This clone's antigen is unknown. No quality values exist for individual bases; no much larger clone is one base distant. V loses 1 base of germline sequence and J loses 2 bases, and the interval between the two ends is 11 bases. Taken from cysteine to phenylalanine, the CDR3 has 16 residues. Of the read, only the CDR3 DNA is kept; its 48 bases are in frame from base 1. Sequencing was performed on an Illumina HiSeq 1500. The public reads were run again by TCRdb, first through fastp at Q25 and then through MiXCR, and only productive beta chains were kept. Rows with a matching CDR3 protein are joined into one entry that keeps the most common DNA and genes. Present in this sample are some 240,000 distinct CDR3 sequences, about 17% of which were seen just once. The top ten clones comprise roughly 45% of the sample.

This record belongs to a study of T cell repertoires in cytomegalovirus infection (dated 2019 in TCRdb). For the study in its entirety: The HLA type of each donor mattered for the analysis, because public TCR beta signatures pointed to carriage of CMV infection along with the matching HLA type. On the study overall, not on this receptor specifically: In both this cohort and an independent roughly 400-donor cohort, the cumulative frequency of public TCR beta family members distinguished carriers of CMV infection plus the relevant HLA type. The ex vivo response was dominated by HLA-C-restricted CMV-specific TCR beta clonotypes, which also provided the single most frequent clonotype in two of eight donors.

The receptor was derived from a human donor in good health (CMV status not recorded). Some clones in this sample may be carry-over from other donors' samples. The rearrangement joined TRBV23-1 to TRBJ2-2; the D match is possibly TRBD1 or TRBD2, with 5 bases aligned in each. TRBV23-1 is given ORF status, its function remaining uncertain. Sequenced material: CD8+ T cells from PBMCs. The bases are TGCGCCAGCAGTCAATTTGGGGACGGAAACACCGGGGAGCTGTTTTTT. Its translation is CASSQFGDGNTGELFF.